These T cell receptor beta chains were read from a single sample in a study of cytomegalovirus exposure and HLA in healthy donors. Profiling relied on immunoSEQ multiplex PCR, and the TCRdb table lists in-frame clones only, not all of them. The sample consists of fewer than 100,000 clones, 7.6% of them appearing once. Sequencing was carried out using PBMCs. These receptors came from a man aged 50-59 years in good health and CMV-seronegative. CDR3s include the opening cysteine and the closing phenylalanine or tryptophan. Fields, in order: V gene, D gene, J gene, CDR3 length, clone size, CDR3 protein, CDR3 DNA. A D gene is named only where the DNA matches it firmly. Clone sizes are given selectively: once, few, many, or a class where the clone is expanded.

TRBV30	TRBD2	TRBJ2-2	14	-	CAWSWGRATGELFF	TGTGCCTGGAGTTGGGGGAGGGCCACCGGGGAGCTGTTTTTT
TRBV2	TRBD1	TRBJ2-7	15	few	CASSEVRTGKGEQYF	TGTGCCAGCAGTGAAGTCCGGACAGGGAAAGGCGAGCAGTACTTC
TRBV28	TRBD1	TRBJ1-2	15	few	CASSLQTGGNYGYTF	TGTGCCAGCAGTTTGCAGACAGGGGGAAACTATGGCTACACCTTC
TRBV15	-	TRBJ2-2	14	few	CATAQGGYPGELFF	TGTGCCACAGCACAGGGTGGGTACCCCGGGGAGCTGTTTTTT
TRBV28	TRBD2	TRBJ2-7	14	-	CASADSGRSYEQYF	TGTGCCTCCGCGGATAGCGGGAGGTCCTACGAGCAGTACTTC
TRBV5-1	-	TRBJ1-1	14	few	CASSLGGGNTEAFF	TGCGCCAGCAGCTTGGGCGGGGGGAACACTGAAGCTTTCTTT
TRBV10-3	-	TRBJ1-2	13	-	CAISAGRGYGYTF	TGTGCCATCAGTGCGGGTAGAGGGTATGGCTACACCTTC
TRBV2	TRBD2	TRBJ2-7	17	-	CASSPRTSGRARGEQYF	TGTGCCAGCAGTCCGCGGACTAGCGGGAGGGCCCGTGGCGAGCAGTACTTC
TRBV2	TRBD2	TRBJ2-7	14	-	CASSVGLADYEQYF	TGTGCCAGCAGTGTTGGACTAGCGGACTACGAGCAGTACTTC
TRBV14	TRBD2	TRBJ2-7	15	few	CASSQVLSGSGEQYF	TGTGCCAGCAGCCAAGTTCTAAGCGGGAGTGGCGAGCAGTACTTC
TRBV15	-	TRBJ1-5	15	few	CATSSRGFPNQPQHF	TGTGCCACCAGCAGCCGGGGGTTTCCCAATCAGCCCCAGCATTTT
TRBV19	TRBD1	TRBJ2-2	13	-	CASSRQGAWELFF	TGTGCCAGTAGCCGACAGGGGGCCTGGGAGCTGTTTTTT
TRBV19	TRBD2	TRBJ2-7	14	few	CASKSAGGAYEQYF	TGTGCCAGTAAGTCGGCGGGAGGGGCCTACGAGCAGTACTTC
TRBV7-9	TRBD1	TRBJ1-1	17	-	CASSKRADRGPGTEAFF	TGTGCCAGCAGCAAAAGAGCCGACAGGGGGCCGGGGACTGAAGCTTTCTTT
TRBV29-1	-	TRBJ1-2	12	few	CSDSQGGYGYTF	TGCAGCGACTCACAGGGTGGCTATGGCTACACCTTC
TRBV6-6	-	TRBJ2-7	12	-	CASSYRRHEQYF	TGTGCCAGCAGTTATCGGAGGCACGAGCAGTACTTC
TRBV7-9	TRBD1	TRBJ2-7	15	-	CASSRQGIGSYEQYF	TGTGCCAGCAGTCGACAGGGAATTGGCTCCTACGAGCAGTACTTC
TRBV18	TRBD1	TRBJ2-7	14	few	CASSPTGGGNEQYF	TGTGCCAGCTCCCCGACAGGGGGCGGGAACGAGCAGTACTTC
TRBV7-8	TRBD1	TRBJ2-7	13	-	CASSRDRGYEQYF	TGTGCCAGCAGCCGGGACAGGGGATACGAGCAGTACTTC
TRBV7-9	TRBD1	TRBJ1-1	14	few	CASSETGGNTEAFF	TGTGCCAGCAGCGAGACAGGGGGCAACACTGAAGCTTTCTTT
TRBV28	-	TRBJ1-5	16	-	CASSPWPQQGNQPQHF	TGTGCCAGCAGTCCATGGCCCCAGCAGGGAAATCAGCCCCAGCATTTT
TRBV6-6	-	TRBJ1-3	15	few	CASSLIGSSGNTIYF	TGTGCCAGCAGTCTCATAGGGAGCTCTGGAAACACCATATATTTT
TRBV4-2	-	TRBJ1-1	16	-	CASSQDLTGRITEAFF	TGTGCCAGCAGCCAAGATTTAACGGGTAGAATCACTGAAGCTTTCTTT
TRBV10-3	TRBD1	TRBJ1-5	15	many	CAISPGQDSNQPQHF	TGTGCCATCAGTCCCGGACAGGATAGCAATCAGCCCCAGCATTTT
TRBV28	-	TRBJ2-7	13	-	CASSPGQTYEQYF	TGTGCCAGCAGTCCGGGACAAACCTACGAGCAGTACTTC
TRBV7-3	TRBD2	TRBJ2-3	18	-	CASSLLSGTSGSTDTQYF	TGTGCCAGCAGCTTGTTATCCGGGACTAGCGGGAGCACAGATACGCAGTATTTT
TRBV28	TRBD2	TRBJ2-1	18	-	CASSSGLAGFTSYNEQFF	TGTGCCAGCAGCTCCGGACTAGCGGGGTTCACCTCCTACAATGAGCAGTTCTTC
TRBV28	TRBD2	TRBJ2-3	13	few	CASIGGGANTQYF	TGTGCCAGCATTGGCGGGGGGGCGAATACGCAGTACTTT
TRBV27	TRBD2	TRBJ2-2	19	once	CARIRTGITSGSETGELFF	TGTGCCAGAATTAGGACAGGAATCACTAGCGGGAGCGAAACCGGGGAGCTGTTTTTT
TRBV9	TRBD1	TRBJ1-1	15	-	CASSSGGQGNTEAFF	TGTGCCAGCAGTTCCGGGGGACAGGGGAACACTGAAGCTTTCTTT
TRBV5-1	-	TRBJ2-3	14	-	CASSLVQTTDTQYF	TGCGCCAGCAGCTTGGTACAGACCACAGATACGCAGTATTTT